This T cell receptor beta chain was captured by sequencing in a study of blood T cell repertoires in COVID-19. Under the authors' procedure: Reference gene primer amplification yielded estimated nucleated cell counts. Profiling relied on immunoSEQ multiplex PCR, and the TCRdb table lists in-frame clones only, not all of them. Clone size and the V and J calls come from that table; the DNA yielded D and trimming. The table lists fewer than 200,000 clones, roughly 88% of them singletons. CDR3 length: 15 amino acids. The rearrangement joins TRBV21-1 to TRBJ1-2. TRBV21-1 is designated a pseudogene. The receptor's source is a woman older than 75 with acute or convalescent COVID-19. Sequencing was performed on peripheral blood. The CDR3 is CASSGRGGPNYGYTF. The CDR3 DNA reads TGTGCCAGCAGCGGTCGCGGGGGTCCTAACTATGGCTACACCTTC.